This T cell receptor beta chain is drawn from a study of neurological immune-mediated disorders. Each CDR3 protein is one row after TCRdb ran MiXCR on the 5' RACE reads. The table records approximately 30,000 distinct CDR3 sequences, approximately 5% of them present only once. This clonotype was found many times. What it binds is not known. CDR3 length: 14 amino acids. J lost 3 bases, V lost 5 bases, and 7 bases had no gene match. From germline, CDR1 is SGHTA and CDR2 FQGNSA. Individuals who volunteered at a blood bank located in Maryland, USA, made up the group of healthy controls. General observations from the study: No expanded-clone CDR3 amino acid sequence recurred across subjects, suggesting private TCR-beta repertoires.

Input material: CD4+ T cells from blood. The receptor was isolated from a woman aged 45-59 years in good health. The chain couples TRBV7-2 to TRBJ2-7, with 7 bases identical to TRBD1. This chain's CDR3 is CASSTSSGGYEQYF. In DNA form, the CDR3 reads TGTGCCAGCAGCACAAGTTCAGGGGGCTACGAGCAGTACTTC.